This TCR beta chain was obtained from a study of CD8 T cells in Susac syndrome. This clonotype was seen a few times. CD8+ and CD4+ T cells circulating in blood were sequenced for TCR beta. The multiple sclerosis controls were treatment-naive patients, and their relapsing-remitting disease was stable or active. TEMRA cells underwent FACS enrichment and CD8+ and CD4+ T cells underwent negative isolation. The ends were cut back, 4 bases at V and 0 bases at J, with 10 bases in the middle. This CDR3 has 15 residues. Per germline, CDR1 SGHVS and CDR2 FQNEAQ. About 0.5 to 1 ug RNA was reverse transcribed with random hexamers. Amplification of TCR beta CDR3 by immunoSEQ multiplex PCR spanned 54 Vbeta and 13 Jbeta. From the immunoSEQ multiplex PCR reads, TCRdb called clonotypes with MiXCR, one entry per CDR3 protein. The sample has around 130,000 distinct CDR3 sequences, under 95% seen once; the top ten hold around 0.24%.

The chain has TRBV7-8 and TRBJ2-1, with D possibly called TRBD1 or TRBD2 (5 bases each). Material for sequencing was CD8+ T cells from PBMCs. This receptor was taken from a human donor with multiple sclerosis. The CDR3 coding sequence is TGTGCCAGCAGCTCGCCAGGGAGCTCCTACAATGAGCAGTTCTTC. Translation: CASSSPGSSYNEQFF.